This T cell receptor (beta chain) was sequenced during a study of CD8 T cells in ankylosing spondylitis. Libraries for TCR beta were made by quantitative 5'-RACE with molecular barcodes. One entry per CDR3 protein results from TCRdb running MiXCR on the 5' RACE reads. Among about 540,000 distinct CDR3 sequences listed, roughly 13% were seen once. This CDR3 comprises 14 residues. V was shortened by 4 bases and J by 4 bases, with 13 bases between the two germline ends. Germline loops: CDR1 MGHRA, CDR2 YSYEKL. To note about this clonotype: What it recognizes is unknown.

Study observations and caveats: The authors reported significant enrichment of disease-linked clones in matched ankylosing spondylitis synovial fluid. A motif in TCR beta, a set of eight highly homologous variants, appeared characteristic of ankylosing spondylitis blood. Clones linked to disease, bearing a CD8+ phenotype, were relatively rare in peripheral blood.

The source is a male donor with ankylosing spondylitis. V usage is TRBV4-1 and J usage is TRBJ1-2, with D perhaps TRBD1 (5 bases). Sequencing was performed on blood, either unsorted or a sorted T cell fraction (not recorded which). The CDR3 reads CASSPTGQGYGYTF. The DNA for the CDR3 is TGCGCCAGCAGCCCTACAGGACAAGGCTATGGCTACACCTTC.